These 13 T cell receptor beta chains were all obtained from the same sample, sequenced in a study of CD8 T cells in Susac syndrome. After extraction with the RNeasy kit, roughly 0.45 to 1 ug of the RNA was reverse transcribed using random hexamers. TCRdb redid the calling of the immunoSEQ multiplex PCR reads with MiXCR, one entry per CDR3 protein. The table has about 400,000 distinct CDR3 sequences, about 85% seen once. The sequenced sample was CD8+ T cells from PBMCs. The receptor set was obtained from a human donor with multiple sclerosis.

The J gene is TRBJ2-7, the V gene TRBV5-1; TRBD1 matches 7 bases. The CDR3 length is 14 residues. Per the germline V gene, CDR1 is SGHRS and CDR2 is YFSETQ. J was trimmed by 5 bases and V by 1 base; bases with no gene match: 6. The CDR3 here is CASSLPQGTHEQYF. The CDR3 DNA reads TGCGCCAGCAGCTTGCCACAGGGGACCCACGAGCAGTACTTC.

The chain recombines TRBV7-9 with TRBJ2-6; D is possibly TRBD1 (6 bases). V was cut by 5 bases and J by 2 bases, with 10 bases left in between. The CDR3 loop spans 15 amino acids. Germline loops: CDR1 SEHNR, CDR2 FQNEAQ (reference sequence). The CDR3 sequence: CASSQQGAGANVLTF. The CDR3 DNA sequence: TGTGCCAGCAGCCAACAGGGCGCTGGGGCCAACGTCCTGACTTTC. Variable domain in full (rest from reference TRBV7-9 and TRBJ2-6): DTGVSQNPRHKITKRGQNVTFRCDPISEHNRLYWYRQTLGQGPEFLTYFQNEAQLEKSRLLSDRFSAERPKGSFSTLEIQRTEQGDSAMYLCASSQQGAGANVLTFGAGSRLTVL.

CDR3 DNA sequence: TGTGCCAGCAGCTTAATGATAGCGGGAGGTGAAGAGACCCAGTACTTC. This gives the protein CASSLMIAGGEETQYF. The rearrangement joins TRBV7-9 to TRBJ2-5; 10 bases match TRBD2. The CDR3 is 16 amino acids. V shed 2 bases, J shed 3 bases, and the junction held 6 bases outside the gene matches. CDR1 is SEHNR, CDR2 FQNEAQ, per germline (reference sequence).

This chain uses TRBV28 with TRBJ2-5; tentative D call: TRBD1 (6 bases). The CDR3 spans 16 residues. With 2 bases removed from V and 0 bases from J, the gap between germline ends came to 13 bases. Germline CDR1 MDHEN, CDR2 SYDVKM. The CDR3 spells CASSLPGHRDQETQYF. DNA of the CDR3: TGTGCCAGCAGTTTACCAGGGCACAGGGACCAAGAGACCCAGTACTTC.

This clonotype was observed a few times. The chain carries TRBV3-1 and TRBJ2-7; D might be TRBD1 (5 bases). This CDR3 is built from 13 residues. V was clipped by 3 bases and J by 3 bases, with 9 bases between them. Germline CDR1 LGHDT, CDR2 YNNKEL (reference sequence). The chain's CDR3 is CASSHATVYEQYF. The CDR3 coding sequence is TGTGCCAGCAGCCACGCGACAGTCTACGAGCAGTACTTC.

The chain employs TRBV13 and TRBJ1-1; D remains ambiguous. The germline V gene encodes CDR1 PRHDT and CDR2 FYEKMQ (reference sequence). Trimming stripped 5 bases from V and 3 bases from J, with 16 bases between. This CDR3 is 15 amino acids long. DNA of the CDR3: TGTGCCAGCAGCCCCTTGAAGTATGGGGACACTGAAGCTTTCTTT. Translated: CASSPLKYGDTEAFF.

The chain joins TRBV4-2 to TRBJ2-3, with 8 nucleotides matching TRBD2. The CDR3 sequence is 15 residues long. V was pared by 4 bases and J by 3 bases, with 6 bases of the junction left unmatched. Per the germline V gene, CDR1 is LGHNA and CDR2 is YNFKEQ. CDR3 bases: TGTGCCAGCAGCCGCCTGACTAGCGAAACAGATACGCAGTATTTT. Translated, it gives CASSRLTSETDTQYF.

The rearrangement joins TRBV12-3 or TRBV12-4 to TRBJ2-1, with D perhaps TRBD2 (6 bases). V was trimmed by 4 bases and J by 7 bases, leaving 11 bases between them. This CDR3 has 13 residues. CDR3 sequence reads: CASSSGTSNEQFF. CDR3 bases: TGTGCCAGCAGTTCCGGGACTTCAAATGAGCAGTTCTTC.

This chain links TRBV3-1 with TRBJ2-1; 11 bases map to TRBD2. The V gene's germline CDR1 is LGHDT and CDR2 YNNKEL (reference sequence). The CDR3 spans 13 residues. V gave up 0 bases and J gave up 12 bases; unmatched junction bases: 1. CDR3: CASSQELAGAQFF. CDR3 coding DNA: TGTGCCAGCAGCCAAGAACTAGCGGGGGCGCAGTTCTTC.

The chain recombines TRBV4-1 with TRBJ2-2, with D perhaps TRBD1 or TRBD2 (5 bases each). V lost 4 bases to trimming and J lost 5 bases, with 14 bases between them. The CDR3 covers 15 residues. Germline CDR1 is MGHRA and CDR2 is YSYEKL. The CDR3 region has the DNA TGCGCCAGCAGCCCCCTAGCACAGGATACCGGGGAGCTGTTTTTT. Translation: CASSPLAQDTGELFF.

DNA of the CDR3: TGCAGCGTGGACTTGCAAGAGACCCAGTACTTC. Translating it yields CSVDLQETQYF. V is TRBV29-1 and J is TRBJ2-5; D possibly corresponds to TRBD2 (5 bases). With 6 bases removed from V and 2 bases from J, the gap between germline ends came to 7 bases. From germline, CDR1 is SQVTM and CDR2 ANQGSEA. The CDR3 sequence is 11 residues long.

The CDR3 region has the DNA TGTGCCAGCAGTGAGGTCTATGGGAACACTGAAGCTTTCTTT. Translation: CASSEVYGNTEAFF. J is TRBJ1-1 and V is TRBV25-1; D is undetermined. Germline V gene sequence: CDR1 MGHDK, CDR2 SYGVNS. V was clipped by 3 bases and J by 1 base, with 9 bases between them. This CDR3 comprises 14 residues.

This chain connects TRBV12-3 or TRBV12-4 to TRBJ2-7; 7 bases map to TRBD1. With 6 bases clipped from V and 6 bases from J, the junction kept 2 bases outside the gene matches. The CDR3 contains 11 residues. The CDR3 is CASREGAEQYF. CDR3 coding DNA: TGTGCCAGCAGAGAGGGGGCCGAGCAGTACTTC.